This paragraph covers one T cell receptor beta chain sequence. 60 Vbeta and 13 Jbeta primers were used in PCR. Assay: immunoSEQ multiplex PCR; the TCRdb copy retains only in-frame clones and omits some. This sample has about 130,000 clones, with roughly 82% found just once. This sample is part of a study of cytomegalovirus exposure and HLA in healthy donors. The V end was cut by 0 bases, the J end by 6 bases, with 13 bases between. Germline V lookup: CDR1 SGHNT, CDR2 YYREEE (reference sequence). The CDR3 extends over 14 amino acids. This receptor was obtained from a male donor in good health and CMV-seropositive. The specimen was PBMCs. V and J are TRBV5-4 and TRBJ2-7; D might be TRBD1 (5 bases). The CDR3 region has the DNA TGTGCCAGCAGCTTGGCTGGGGCCGCGCTCGAGCAGTACTTC. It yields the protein CASSLAGAALEQYF.